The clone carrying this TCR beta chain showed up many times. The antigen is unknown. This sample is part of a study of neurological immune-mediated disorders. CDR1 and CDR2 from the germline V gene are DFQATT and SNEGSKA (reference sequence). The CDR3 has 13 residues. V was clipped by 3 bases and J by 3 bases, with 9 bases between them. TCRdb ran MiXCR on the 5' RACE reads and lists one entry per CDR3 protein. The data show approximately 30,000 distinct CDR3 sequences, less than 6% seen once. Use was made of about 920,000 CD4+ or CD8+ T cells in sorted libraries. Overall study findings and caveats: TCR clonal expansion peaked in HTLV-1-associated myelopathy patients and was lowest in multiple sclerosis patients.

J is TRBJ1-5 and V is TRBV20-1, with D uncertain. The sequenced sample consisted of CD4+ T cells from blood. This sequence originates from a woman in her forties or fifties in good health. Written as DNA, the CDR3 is TGCAGTGCTAGCTCGGGTTACAATCAGCCCCAGCATTTT. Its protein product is CSASSGYNQPQHF.